This T cell receptor (beta chain) was sequenced in a study of shared clonotypes between healthy human individuals. Germline CDR1 LNHNV, CDR2 YYDKDF (reference sequence). The CDR3 sequence is 14 residues long. V gave up 0 bases and J gave up 2 bases, with 8 bases separating them. In unsorted samples, genomic DNA was obtained using 85 million to 90 million PBMCs. Assay runs were performed at deep level. Sequenced by immunoSEQ multiplex PCR; TCRdb stores in-frame clones only, minus some. The sample has around 510,000 clones, roughly 79% seen once. The source of this sequence is a woman in her thirties or forties in good health. Some clones in this sample may be carry-over from other donors' samples. The sample taken for sequencing was PBMCs. V gene TRBV15 combines with J gene TRBJ2-7; possibly TRBD1 or TRBD2 for D (5 bases each). CDR3 sequence: CATSREWGTYEQYF. CDR3 DNA sequence: TGTGCCACCAGCAGAGAATGGGGGACCTACGAGCAGTACTTC.